Below, one TCR beta chain is given with its context. What it binds is unknown. Germline V gene lookup returns CDR1 SGDLS and CDR2 YYNGEE. V lost 4 bases and J 3 bases, leaving 19 bases between the germline ends. This CDR3 contains 16 residues. Assay: immunoSEQ multiplex PCR; the TCRdb copy retains only in-frame clones and omits some. This repertoire shows 130,000 to 150,000 clones, roughly 91% found once; its top ten account for about 0.19%. The sample comes from a study of graft-versus-host responses after intestinal transplantation. Overall study results and limits: Ileal or blood samples showed some GvH clones first, and such clones were also found in recipient marrow.

This receptor was obtained from a human donor who received an intestinal transplant. The starting material was unstimulated CD4+ T cells sorted from spleen or lymph node cells, obtained before intestinal transplant. The V gene is TRBV9, the J gene TRBJ2-5; the D gene could be TRBD1 or TRBD2 (6 bases each). CDR3 amino acids: CASSQSPRGGEETQYF. In DNA form, the CDR3 reads TGTGCCAGCAGCCAAAGCCCCAGGGGAGGCGAAGAGACCCAGTACTTC. The full variable domain, in which reference TRBV9 and TRBJ2-5 provide the parts outside the CDR3, is DSGVTQTPKHLITATGQRVTLRCSPRSGDLSVYWYQQSLDQGLQFLIQYYNGEERAKGNILERFSAQQFPDLHSELNLSSLELGDSALYFCASSQSPRGGEETQYFGPGTRLLVL.